One and the same sample provided the 26 T cell receptor beta chains below, sequenced in a study of cytomegalovirus exposure and HLA in healthy donors. 60 Vbeta and 13 Jbeta primers were used in PCR. The data were produced by immunoSEQ multiplex PCR, yet TCRdb's version contains in-frame clones alone and is incomplete. The sample lists 150,000 to 200,000 clones; 80% were seen once. Sequencing was performed on PBMCs. The receptors stem from a boy younger than 18 in good health and CMV-seronegative.

CDR3 loop: CASSPGLAGHYEQYF. In DNA form, the CDR3 reads TGTGCCAGCAGCCCCGGACTAGCGGGACACTACGAGCAGTACTTC. The V and J genes are TRBV14 and TRBJ2-7, with TRBD2 matching 12 bases. J gave up 3 bases and V 4 bases, and 4 bases lay outside the gene matches. The CDR3 length is 15 residues. Germline loops: CDR1 SGHDN, CDR2 FVKESK.

The chain joins TRBV6-6 to TRBJ1-5, with D perhaps TRBD1 (5 bases). The CDR3 covers 14 residues. Germline assignment: CDR1 MNHNY and CDR2 SVGAGI (reference sequence). V lost 4 bases, J lost 4 bases, and 11 bases lay in between. CDR3 in amino acids: CASSLGLTNQPQHF. The DNA for the CDR3 is TGTGCCAGCAGTTTGGGACTGACTAATCAGCCCCAGCATTTT.

This clone has only one observation. The sample has other DNA sequences that encode this CDR3 too. The V and J genes are TRBV9 and TRBJ2-1, with 7 bases lining up with TRBD2. CDR3 size: 16 residues. Looked up from germline, CDR1 is SGDLS and CDR2 is YYNGEE. The V and J ends lost 0 bases and 0 bases, in that order; junction bases with no gene match: 3. Here the CDR3 DNA reads TGTGCCAGCAGCGTAGGCGGGGGTAGCTCCTACAATGAGCAGTTCTTC. Translation: CASSVGGGSSYNEQFF. The whole variable domain, filled in from reference TRBV9 and TRBJ2-1, reads DSGVTQTPKHLITATGQRVTLRCSPRSGDLSVYWYQQSLDQGLQFLIQYYNGEERAKGNILERFSAQQFPDLHSELNLSSLELGDSALYFCASSVGGGSSYNEQFFGPGTRLTVL.

CDR3 sequence (DNA): TGTGCCAGCAGTGAATATAGACAGGGGGCGGCCGGGGAGCTGTTTTTT. Translation gives CASSEYRQGAAGELFF. V is TRBV2 and J is TRBJ2-2; 10 nucleotides agree with TRBD1. Germline lookup yields CDR1 SNHLY and CDR2 FYNNEI. V lost 2 bases, J lost 6 bases, and 6 bases stayed unmatched. CDR3 length: 16 amino acids.

The V call is TRBV7-2, the J call TRBJ1-1, with D possibly being TRBD1 (5 bases). The CDR3 spans 16 residues. Germline V gene data show CDR1 as SGHTA and CDR2 as FQGNSA. V lost 4 bases, J lost 5 bases, and 20 bases lay in between. The CDR3 loop is CASSSYSQDGGTEAFF. Written as DNA, the CDR3 is TGTGCCAGCAGCTCCTATTCTCAGGACGGGGGGACTGAAGCTTTCTTT.

V is TRBV2 and J is TRBJ1-5; no reliable D call. Germline V lookup: CDR1 SNHLY, CDR2 FYNNEI. CDR3 length equals 15 residues. Trimming cost V 2 bases and J 6 bases, with 14 bases left between them. The CDR3 DNA follows: TGTGCCAGCAGTGAAATTGGGGAGAAGGGTCAGCCCCAGCATTTT. Translated, it gives CASSEIGEKGQPQHF.

This clone has a single count. The chain employs TRBV5-1 and TRBJ1-1, with 9 bases lining up with TRBD1. The CDR3 totals 16 residues. Trimming at V came to 4 bases and at J to 5 bases, leaving 12 bases not matched to a gene. CDR1 is SGHRS and CDR2 is YFSETQ in the germline V gene. The CDR3 DNA follows: TGCGCCAGCAGCCTTGGGTGGGACAGGGATGGAACTGAAGCTTTCTTT. It is translated as CASSLGWDRDGTEAFF.

V and J are TRBV19 and TRBJ1-2; maybe TRBD1 (6 bases). With 7 bases removed from V and 8 bases from J, the gap between germline ends came to 14 bases. This CDR3 region has 12 residues. Germline CDR1 reads LNHDA; CDR2 reads SQIVND (reference sequence). This CDR3 is CASTGEITGYTF. CDR3 bases: TGTGCCAGTACAGGGGAGATAACGGGCTACACCTTC.

The CDR3 reads CSVGDRGLETQYF. The CDR3 coding sequence is TGCAGCGTTGGCGACAGGGGGTTGGAGACCCAGTACTTC. This chain joins TRBV29-1 and TRBJ2-5, with 9 bases aligning to TRBD1. Germline V gene sequence: CDR1 SQVTM, CDR2 ANQGSEA. V shed 4 bases, J shed 5 bases, and the junction held 5 bases outside the gene matches. This CDR3 contains 13 residues.

This clone was seen only a few times. The same CDR3 also results from other DNA sequences found in this sample. The CDR3 sequence: CASSGGLAGGNEQFF. The CDR3 bases are TGTGCCAGCAGCGGGGGACTAGCGGGGGGTAATGAGCAGTTCTTC. The chain is built from TRBV9 and TRBJ2-1; TRBD2 aligns across 15 bases. The germline V gene encodes CDR1 SGDLS and CDR2 YYNGEE. CDR3 size: 15 residues. V shed 3 bases and J 7 bases; nucleotides not matched to a gene: 2.

V is TRBV11-3 and J is TRBJ2-2; TRBD1 aligns across 7 bases. V lost 6 bases to trimming and J lost 2 bases; unmatched junction nucleotides: 6. This CDR3 region has 15 residues. CDR1 SGHNT and CDR2 YENEEA come from the germline V gene. The CDR3: CASRYGTANTGELFF. The CDR3 nucleotides read TGTGCCAGCAGATACGGGACAGCTAACACCGGGGAGCTGTTTTTT.

The rearrangement uses TRBV5-1 and TRBJ2-7, with TRBD1 matching over 10 bases. Germline V gene data show CDR1 as SGHRS and CDR2 as YFSETQ. Trimming took 4 bases from V and 5 from J; bases not matched to a gene: 9. CDR3 length equals 15 residues. The CDR3 loop is CASSLGQGGLNEQYF. CDR3 bases: TGCGCCAGCAGCCTCGGACAGGGGGGACTAAACGAGCAGTACTTC.

This sequence joins TRBV30 and TRBJ1-3, with unresolved D. The CDR3 runs to 14 residues. The ends were cut back, 3 bases at V and 4 bases at J, with 13 bases in the middle. CDR1 is GTSNPN and CDR2 is SVGIG in the germline V gene (reference sequence). CDR3 bases: TGTGCCTGGAGAGCCACGGTTAGCGGAAACACCATATATTTT. This gives the protein CAWRATVSGNTIYF.

V gene TRBV5-1 combines with J gene TRBJ2-2; unclear D gene. V lost 0 bases and J lost 0, with 9 bases in between. The CDR3 runs 16 residues. Germline CDR1 reads SGHRS; CDR2 reads YFSETQ. The CDR3 nucleotides are TGCGCCAGCAGCTTGGGTCTAAGCGCGAACACCGGGGAGCTGTTTTTT. Translation: CASSLGLSANTGELFF.

This sequence joins TRBV9 and TRBJ2-5; 9 positions agree with TRBD1. V trimming: 3 bases; J trimming: 4 bases; junction bases outside the gene matches: 4. CDR1 is SGDLS and CDR2 is YYNGEE in the germline V gene. The CDR3 is made up of 14 amino acids. CDR3 loop: CASSEQGARETQYF. In nucleotides, the CDR3 is TGTGCCAGCAGCGAACAGGGGGCCCGAGAGACCCAGTACTTC.

The V gene is TRBV4-2, the J gene TRBJ2-3; TRBD2 might be the D (7 bases). The ends were cut back, 2 bases at V and 2 bases at J, with 11 bases in the middle. Germline CDR1 and CDR2: LGHNA and YNFKEQ. This CDR3 contains 15 residues. CDR3 amino acids: CASSQREGDTDTQYF. CDR3 DNA: TGTGCCAGCAGCCAAAGGGAGGGGGACACAGATACGCAGTATTTT.

Only a few counts were recorded for this clone. V gene TRBV5-4 combines with J gene TRBJ2-3, with TRBD2 identical over 7 bases. CDR3 length: 13 amino acids. V was clipped by 2 bases and J by 11 bases; unmatched bases: 8. Per the germline V gene, CDR1 is SGHNT and CDR2 is YYREEE (reference sequence). The chain's CDR3 is CASSLANWEGQYF. CDR3 coding DNA: TGTGCCAGCAGCTTAGCGAATTGGGAGGGGCAGTATTTT.

The chain links TRBV7-3 to TRBJ2-7; TRBD1 aligns across 7 bases. Germline CDR1 is SGHTA and CDR2 is FQGTGA. V lost 2 bases, J lost 5 bases, and 9 bases stayed unmatched. This CDR3 has 15 residues. The CDR3 is CASSLARTGSDEQYF. As DNA, the CDR3 is TGTGCCAGCAGCTTAGCTAGGACAGGATCCGACGAGCAGTACTTC.

This rearrangement joins TRBV7-3 to TRBJ1-1, with a possible D match to TRBD1 (5 bases). The CDR3 is made up of 13 amino acids. Germline lookup yields CDR1 SGHTA and CDR2 FQGTGA. V lost 5 bases, J lost 0 bases, and 7 bases lay in between. The CDR3 loop reads CASSRGVNTEAFF. CDR3 DNA sequence: TGTGCCAGCAGCCGGGGGGTGAACACTGAAGCTTTCTTT. Full variable domain (outside the CDR3, taken from reference TRBV7-3 and TRBJ1-1): GAGVSQTPSNKVTEKGKYVELRCDPISGHTALYWYRQSLGQGPEFLIYFQGTGAADDSGLPNDRFFAVRPEGSVSTLKIQRTERGDSAVYLCASSRGVNTEAFFGQGTRLTVV.

In its sample, this clone was seen a few times. The gene calls are TRBV6-6 and TRBJ2-5, with a weak D call TRBD2 (6 bases). CDR1 is MNHNY, CDR2 SVGAGI, per germline (reference sequence). CDR3 length: 14 residues. Between the trimmed V and J ends, which lost 7 bases and 4 bases, there was a span of 16 bases. CDR3 sequence reads: CASNGDSPRETQYF. CDR3 DNA sequence: TGTGCCAGCAATGGGGACTCTCCTCGAGAGACCCAGTACTTC.

The chain uses TRBV15 and TRBJ2-3; 7 bases are a match to TRBD2. CDR1 and CDR2 from the germline V gene are LNHNV and YYDKDF (reference sequence). The CDR3 is made up of 17 amino acids. Trimming removed 1 base from V and 1 base from J; junction bases left unmatched: 8. CDR3 nucleotide sequence: TGTGCCACCAGCAGAGGTCGAGCTAGCGGTGGCACAGATACGCAGTATTTT. Translating gives CATSRGRASGGTDTQYF.

The chain combines TRBV5-1 with TRBJ1-1; 7 nucleotides agree with TRBD1. The CDR3 has 15 residues. Germline V CDR1 and CDR2: SGHRS, YFSETQ. Trimming cost V 4 bases and J 5 bases; bases outside gene matches: 11. CDR3 DNA sequence: TGCGCCAGCAGCCTATCGACAGGGATGTGGACTGAAGCTTTCTTT. Translation: CASSLSTGMWTEAFF.

V gene TRBV15 combines with J gene TRBJ2-7; TRBD2 aligns across 8 bases. Germline loops: CDR1 LNHNV, CDR2 YYDKDF (reference sequence). Losses at the gene ends were 0 bases for V and 5 bases for J; bases not matched to a gene: 9. The CDR3 is made up of 16 amino acids. CDR3 amino acids: CATSREVGSGSDEQYF. The CDR3 region has the DNA TGTGCCACCAGCAGAGAGGTAGGGAGCGGGAGCGACGAGCAGTACTTC.

The CDR3 spells CASSPPAPEGAFF. The DNA for the CDR3 is TGTGCCAGCAGTCCCCCGGCCCCGGAGGGGGCTTTCTTT. V and J are TRBV25-1 and TRBJ1-1, with a weak D call TRBD1 (5 bases). Germline loops: CDR1 MGHDK, CDR2 SYGVNS. V lost 5 bases to trimming and J lost 11 bases, with 18 bases between them. The CDR3 length is 13 residues.

V is TRBV28 and J is TRBJ2-3; 12 bases line up with TRBD2. Germline V gene data show CDR1 as MDHEN and CDR2 as SYDVKM. This CDR3 contains 15 residues. Losses at the gene ends were 6 bases for V and 6 bases for J; bases not matched to a gene: 7. CDR3 amino acids: CASSQTSGSSDTQYF. The CDR3 DNA is TGTGCCAGCAGCCAGACTAGCGGGAGTTCCGATACGCAGTATTTT. Together with reference TRBV28 and TRBJ2-3, the CDR3 gives the full variable domain: DVKVTQSSRYLVKRTGEKVFLECVQDMDHENMFWYRQDPGLGLRLIYFSYDVKMKEKGDIPEGYSVSREKKERFSLILESASTNQTSMYLCASSQTSGSSDTQYFGPGTRLTVL.

The rearrangement joins TRBV5-5 to TRBJ1-2; TRBD1 is a possible D gene (6 bases). The germline CDR1 and CDR2 sequences are SGHKS and YYEKEE (reference sequence). This CDR3 has 15 residues. V lost 3 bases to trimming and J lost 4 bases, with 16 bases between them. The CDR3 spells CASSSNLDSSYGYTF. DNA for the CDR3: TGTGCCAGCAGCTCGAACTTGGACAGTTCCTATGGCTACACCTTC.